Listed below are T cell receptor beta chains from one sample, sequenced in a study of human T cells and chemical hapten exposure. TCRdb re-called the RACE reads with MiXCR, one entry per CDR3 protein. Of around 330,000 distinct CDR3 sequences in the sample, 5% to 6.5% were seen once. Specimen: whole blood, collected in connection with sensitization to the hapten diphenylcyclopropenone (DPC). These receptors were collected from a woman in her late teens or twenties with alopecia areata. Some clones in this sample may be carry-over from other donors' samples. Both conserved end residues are part of each CDR3. A D gene is named only where the DNA matches it firmly. Size values are once, few and many counts, or a class for expanded clones, and some rows have none.

>TRBV28|TRBJ1-2|NA|NA
CASSPRQPYGYTF
TGTGCCAGCAGTCCTCGACAGCCCTATGGCTACACCTTC
>TRBV28|TRBJ1-3|NA|NA
CASQDSSGNTIYF
TGTGCCAGCCAGGACTCCTCTGGAAACACCATATATTTT
>TRBV27|TRBJ1-6|TRBD1|many
CASSFRGTGGNNSPLHF
TGTGCCAGCAGTTTTAGGGGCACAGGGGGAAATAATTCACCCCTCCACTTT
>TRBV28|TRBJ1-1|NA|many
CASTLTQPQEAFF
TGTGCCAGCACCCTTACCCAACCCCAGGAAGCTTTCTTT
>TRBV6-4|TRBJ2-6|NA|many
CASSEGSGANVLTF
TGTGCCAGCAGTGAAGGTTCTGGGGCCAACGTCCTGACTTTC
>TRBV9|TRBJ2-6|NA|NA
CASNGTRTGANVLTF
TGTGCCAGCAACGGAACGAGGACTGGGGCCAACGTCCTGACTTTC
>TRBV20-1|TRBJ1-5|NA|few
CSARYSNQPQHF
TGCAGTGCTAGATACAGCAATCAGCCCCAGCATTTT
>TRBV12-3/TRBV12-4|TRBJ2-3|TRBD1|few
CASSPMGQTSTDTQYF
TGTGCCAGCAGTCCCATGGGACAGACTAGCACAGATACGCAGTATTTT
>TRBV6-4|TRBJ2-6|TRBD2|NA
CASSDSSLVGGSGANVLTF
TGTGCCAGCAGTGACTCGAGTCTCGTAGGCGGGAGTGGGGCCAACGTCCTGACTTTC
>TRBV5-1|TRBJ2-1|NA|many
CASSAGGTYNEQFF
TGCGCCAGTAGTGCAGGGGGGACCTACAATGAGCAGTTCTTC
>TRBV7-2|TRBJ2-3|NA|many
CASSRTGPDTQYF
TGTGCCAGCAGCCGCACGGGCCCAGATACGCAGTATTTT
>TRBV5-1|TRBJ2-3|TRBD2|few
CASSLQTSGDTQYF
TGCGCCAGCAGCTTGCAGACTAGCGGGGATACGCAGTATTTT
>TRBV11-1|TRBJ2-3|NA|few
CASSDLTDTQYF
TGTGCCAGCAGCGATTTAACAGATACGCAGTATTTT
>TRBV27|TRBJ2-7|NA|many
CASSLIGLDEQYF
TGTGCCAGCAGTTTAATCGGGTTAGACGAGCAGTACTTC
>TRBV13|TRBJ2-7|TRBD1|few
CASSERGQGYPEQYF
TGTGCCAGCAGCGAGAGGGGACAGGGGTACCCCGAGCAGTACTTC
>TRBV4-1|TRBJ2-1|NA|NA
CASSQGMVRGLRYNEQFF
TGCGCCAGCAGCCAAGGCATGGTTCGGGGGTTACGGTACAATGAGCAGTTCTTC
>TRBV5-1|TRBJ1-4|TRBD1|few
CASSLDRAGEKLFF
TGCGCCAGCAGCCTGGACAGGGCGGGAGAAAAACTGTTTTTT
>TRBV7-9|TRBJ1-1|NA|NA
CASSLGWGNGQNEAFF
TGTGCCAGCAGCTTAGGTTGGGGTAATGGTCAGAATGAAGCTTTCTTT
>TRBV20-1|TRBJ1-5|NA|few
CSASTVYSNQPQHF
TGCAGTGCTTCGACAGTTTATAGCAATCAGCCCCAGCATTTT
>TRBV4-3|TRBJ2-2|NA|many
CASSQFPVGVGNTGELFF
TGCGCCAGCAGCCAATTCCCGGTCGGGGTAGGGAACACCGGGGAGCTGTTTTTT
>TRBV13|TRBJ1-1|TRBD1|many
CASSPYRDRGTEAFF
TGTGCCAGCAGCCCTTACCGGGACAGGGGGACTGAAGCTTTCTTT
>TRBV7-2|TRBJ2-1|NA|many
CASSQAATKISNEQFF
TGTGCCAGCAGCCAGGCTGCGACTAAGATATCCAATGAGCAGTTCTTC
>TRBV29-1|TRBJ1-1|NA|NA
CSVEDYETPDTEAFF
TGCAGCGTTGAAGATTACGAGACCCCGGACACTGAAGCTTTCTTT
>TRBV7-9|TRBJ1-5|NA|many
CASSSNRVGSEQPQHF
TGTGCCAGCAGCTCCAACAGGGTAGGAAGTGAACAGCCCCAGCATTTT
>TRBV3-1|TRBJ2-3|NA|few
CASSQDTAADTQYF
TGTGCCAGCAGCCAAGATACCGCAGCAGATACGCAGTATTTT
>TRBV27|TRBJ1-2|NA|many
CASSWGEGGYGYTF
TGTGCCAGCAGTTGGGGCGAGGGGGGCTATGGCTACACCTTC
>TRBV5-6|TRBJ2-2|NA|NA
CASGTLGPLHTGELFF
TGTGCCAGCGGGACTCTGGGACCGCTTCACACCGGGGAGCTGTTTTTT
>TRBV6-1|TRBJ1-6|NA|NA
CASSEFRTDSPLHF
TGTGCCAGCAGTGAATTCAGGACAGATTCACCCCTCCACTTT
>TRBV6-4|TRBJ1-1|NA|NA
CASSETQNTEAFF
TGTGCCAGCAGTGAAACACAGAACACTGAAGCTTTCTTT
>TRBV12-3/TRBV12-4|TRBJ2-3|NA|many
CASSPLSFPGPSTDTQYF
TGTGCCAGCAGTCCCTTAAGTTTTCCGGGTCCAAGCACAGATACGCAGTATTTT
>TRBV29-1|TRBJ2-5|NA|many
CSVEDPYQGKWGETQYF
TGCAGCGTTGAAGACCCATATCAGGGAAAGTGGGGGGAGACCCAGTACTTC
>TRBV20-1|TRBJ1-5|NA|many
CSASRGGNQPQHF
TGCAGTGCTAGTCGGGGTGGCAATCAGCCCCAGCATTTT
>TRBV3-1|TRBJ2-3|NA|few
CATQGAPDTQYF
TGTGCTACACAGGGCGCCCCAGATACGCAGTATTTT
>TRBV7-9|TRBJ1-6|NA|few
CASSPQGRSPLHF
TGTGCCAGCAGCCCCCAGGGCCGCTCACCCCTCCACTTT
>TRBV6-2/TRBV6-3|TRBJ2-3|NA|NA
CASSYGTSSTDTQYF
TGTGCCAGCAGTTACGGGACTTCTAGCACAGATACGCAGTATTTT
>TRBV20-1|TRBJ2-3|NA|few
CSALSTDTQYF
TGCAGTGCCTTAAGCACAGATACGCAGTATTTT
>TRBV5-4|TRBJ1-1|TRBD1|NA
CASSLGQGGDAFF
TGTGCCAGCAGCCTGGGACAGGGAGGTGACGCTTTCTTT
>TRBV5-6|TRBJ1-2|NA|NA
CASSNGMSYGYTF
TGTGCCAGCAGCAATGGAATGAGCTATGGCTACACCTTC
>TRBV7-2|TRBJ2-1|NA|few
CASSFHPQQNEQFF
TGTGCCAGCAGCTTTCACCCCCAACAAAATGAGCAGTTCTTC
>TRBV7-2|TRBJ2-4|NA|many
CASSPVGGLAKNIQYF
TGTGCCAGCAGCCCCGTAGGGGGTCTAGCCAAAAACATTCAGTACTTC
>TRBV28|TRBJ1-1|TRBD1|few
CASSPSGQAEAFF
TGTGCCAGCAGCCCCTCGGGACAGGCAGAAGCTTTCTTT
>TRBV7-2|TRBJ1-5|NA|few
CASSPTSNQPQHF
TGTGCCAGCAGCCCTACTAGCAATCAACCCCAGCATTTT